These 8 T cell receptor beta chains share one sample of origin, sequenced in a study of T cell repertoires in cytomegalovirus infection. One entry per CDR3 protein results from TCRdb running MiXCR on the reads. Of about 770,000 distinct CDR3 sequences detected, under 35% appear once; the ten largest clones hold roughly 14%. For these TCRs, the target antigens are not known. The sample consisted of cultured CD8+ T cells from PBMCs, taken from culture after CMV antigen stimulation. These receptors came from a human donor in good health (CMV status not recorded). Some clones in this sample may be carry-over from other donors' samples.

The chain couples TRBV6-6 to TRBJ1-5; D is undetermined. The CDR3 runs 14 residues. V was trimmed by 3 bases and J by 3 bases, leaving 9 bases between them. The germline CDR1 and CDR2 sequences are MNHNY and SVGAGI (reference sequence). The CDR3 nucleotides read TGTGCCAGCAGTTATGCCGGGTTCAATCAGCCCCAGCATTTT. This gives the protein CASSYAGFNQPQHF.

The chain couples TRBV13 to TRBJ2-3; 7 bases map to TRBD2. Per germline, CDR1 PRHDT and CDR2 FYEKMQ (reference sequence). V lost 5 bases and J lost 2; bases outside the gene matches: 7. The CDR3 loop spans 15 amino acids. CDR3 in DNA: TGTGCCAGCAGCCCAGAGGCGGGAGACACAGATACGCAGTATTTT. Translated, it gives CASSPEAGDTDTQYF.

Only a few counts were recorded for this clonotype. The rearrangement joins TRBV12-3 or TRBV12-4 to TRBJ2-1, with D unclear. The CDR3 runs 15 residues. The V end lost 5 bases, the J end lost 6 bases, and 17 bases lay between the germline ends. The CDR3 DNA is TGTGCCAGCAGTAGACCTGGCATAAGTGGCAATGAGCAGTTCTTC. It specifies CASSRPGISGNEQFF.

This clonotype turned up a few times. The chain recombines TRBV7-9 with TRBJ2-7; D uncertain. V was shortened by 4 bases and J by 2 bases, with 9 bases between the two germline ends. The CDR3 is 13 amino acids. Per germline, CDR1 SEHNR and CDR2 FQNEAQ (reference sequence). CDR3 in amino acids: CASSSLEPYEQYF. Here the CDR3 DNA reads TGTGCCAGCAGCTCCCTTGAACCCTACGAGCAGTACTTC. The full variable domain, in which reference TRBV7-9 and TRBJ2-7 provide the parts outside the CDR3, is DTGVSQNPRHKITKRGQNVTFRCDPISEHNRLYWYRQTLGQGPEFLTYFQNEAQLEKSRLLSDRFSAERPKGSFSTLEIQRTEQGDSAMYLCASSSLEPYEQYFGPGTRLTVT.

In this sample, this clonotype turned up a few times. The chain joins TRBV27 to TRBJ2-4, with a tentative D call TRBD2 (7 bases). Trimming cost V 5 bases and J 15 bases, with 17 bases left between them. CDR1 and CDR2 from the germline V gene are MNHEY and SMNVEV (reference sequence). The CDR3 sequence is 12 residues long. CDR3 nucleotide sequence: TGTGCCAGCAGTCCTTCGGGGGGACAAGGGTACTTC. Residues: CASSPSGGQGYF.

The chain carries TRBV15 and TRBJ2-2; TRBD1 might be the D (5 bases). Germline CDR1 and CDR2: LNHNV and YYDKDF (reference sequence). The CDR3 loop spans 17 amino acids. V was cut by 0 bases and J by 1 base, with 12 bases left in between. CDR3 sequence reads: CATSRDDRYLNTGELFF. The CDR3 nucleotides are TGTGCCACCAGCAGAGACGACAGATATCTGAACACCGGGGAGCTGTTTTTT. Full variable domain (rest looked up from reference TRBV15 and TRBJ2-2): DAMVIQNPRYQVTQFGKPVTLSCSQTLNHNVMYWYQQKSSQAPKLLFHYYDKDFNNEADTPDNFQSRRPNTSFCFLDIRSPGLGDTAMYLCATSRDDRYLNTGELFFGEGSRLTVL.

In this sample, this clonotype turned up many times. The chain has TRBV11-3 and TRBJ2-2; D gene ambiguous. The V gene's germline CDR1 is SGHNT and CDR2 YENEEA. V gave up 5 bases and J gave up 3 bases, with 7 bases separating them. CDR3 length: 13 residues. The CDR3 sequence: CASSSLDTGELFF. The CDR3, as DNA: TGTGCCAGCAGCAGCCTTGACACCGGGGAGCTGTTTTTT.

The chain has TRBV7-9 and TRBJ2-3; 11 positions match TRBD2. This CDR3 is 15 amino acids long. J was trimmed by 2 bases and V by 7 bases; bases with no gene match: 5. Germline V lookup: CDR1 SEHNR, CDR2 FQNEAQ (reference sequence). CDR3 bases: TGTGCCAGCATCCTACTAGCGGGGGTCACAGATACGCAGTATTTT. It translates to CASILLAGVTDTQYF.